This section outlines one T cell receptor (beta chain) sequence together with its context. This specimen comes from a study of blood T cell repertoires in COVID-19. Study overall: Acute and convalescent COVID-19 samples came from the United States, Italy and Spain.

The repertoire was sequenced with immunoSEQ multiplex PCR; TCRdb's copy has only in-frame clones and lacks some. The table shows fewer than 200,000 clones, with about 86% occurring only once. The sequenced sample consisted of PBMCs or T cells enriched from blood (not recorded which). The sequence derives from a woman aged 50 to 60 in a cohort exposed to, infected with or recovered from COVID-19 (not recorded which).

This CDR3 reads CASSPEDYSNQPQHF. CDR3 nucleotide sequence: TGTGCCAGCAGTCCAGAGGATTATAGCAATCAGCCCCAGCATTTT. The gene calls are TRBV7-2 and TRBJ1-5, with unresolved D. This CDR3 spans 15 amino acids. Trimming removed 6 bases at V and 0 bases at J, with 12 bases between. Germline lookup yields CDR1 SGHTA and CDR2 FQGNSA.